Each of the 10 T cell receptor beta chains below was sequenced from the same sample in a study of blood T cell repertoires in COVID-19. Generated by immunoSEQ multiplex PCR, the TCRdb table keeps only in-frame clones and is missing some. This repertoire shows around 150,000 clones, 80% to 95% found once; its top ten account for under 5%. Input material: peripheral blood. All receptors come from a woman aged 50 to 65 with acute or convalescent COVID-19.

The V call is TRBV6-5, the J call TRBJ2-7, with D possibly being TRBD2 (6 bases). CDR1 and CDR2 (germline): MNHEY, SVGAGI. Between the trimmed V and J ends, which lost 9 bases and 6 bases, there was a span of 12 bases. The CDR3 spans 11 residues. CDR3 sequence (DNA): TGTGCCAGAGTGTCCGGGGGCGAGCAGTACTTC. This sequence encodes CARVSGGEQYF.

This chain uses TRBV7-9 with TRBJ1-1; TRBD1 might be the D (5 bases). V gave up 10 bases and J gave up 4 bases, with 16 bases separating them. The CDR3 has 13 residues. Germline-derived CDR1 and CDR2 are SEHNR and FQNEAQ (reference sequence). CDR3 sequence: CATTGYEGTEAFF. The DNA for the CDR3 is TGTGCCACCACAGGCTATGAGGGCACTGAAGCTTTCTTT.

V and J are TRBV12-5 and TRBJ1-5, with unresolved D. V lost 6 bases and J lost 6, with 12 bases in between. The CDR3 has 13 amino acids. Germline lookup yields CDR1 LGHNT and CDR2 FRNRAP. The CDR3 nucleotides read TGTGCTAGTGGGGTAGACGGAGTTCAGCCCCAGCATTTT. Translating gives CASGVDGVQPQHF. The full variable domain, in which reference TRBV12-5 and TRBJ1-5 provide the parts outside the CDR3, is DARVTQTPRHKVTEMGQEVTMRCQPILGHNTVFWYRQTMMQGLELLAYFRNRAPLDDSGMPKDRFSAEMPDATLATLKIQPSEPRDSAVYFCASGVDGVQPQHFGDGTRLSIL.

V is TRBV12-3 or TRBV12-4 and J is TRBJ1-2; D is unclear. The CDR3 spans 12 residues. Trimming removed 8 bases from V and 4 bases from J, with 11 bases in between. In nucleotides, the CDR3 is TGTGCCAGCTACGAGCCGTCCTATGGCTACACCTTC. This sequence encodes CASYEPSYGYTF.

This clone was seen more than once but under ten times. This chain links TRBV4-3 with TRBJ1-2, with 9 bases lining up with TRBD1. Germline CDR1 and CDR2: LGHNA and YSLEER. The CDR3 covers 21 residues. Trimming removed 4 bases from V and 4 bases from J; junction bases left unmatched: 25. In DNA, the CDR3 is TGCGCCAGCAGCCCGAAATCCCCATCCCGGGACAGGGATAACCTTGGCTATGGCTACACCTTC. This gives the protein CASSPKSPSRDRDNLGYGYTF.

The chain has TRBV27 and TRBJ1-5, with D possibly being TRBD1 (5 bases). The CDR3 is made up of 15 amino acids. Germline loops: CDR1 MNHEY, CDR2 SMNVEV (reference sequence). Trimming stripped 1 base from V and 5 bases from J, with 12 bases between. The CDR3 DNA sequence: TGTGCCAGCAGTTTATTAGGCAGGGCCGATCAGCCCCAGCATTTT. Amino acid sequence: CASSLLGRADQPQHF.

This chain links TRBV20-1 with TRBJ1-3, with D tentatively TRBD1 (5 bases). The V end lost 3 bases, the J end lost 0 bases, and 9 bases lay between the germline ends. The germline CDR1 and CDR2 sequences are DFQATT and SNEGSKA (reference sequence). This CDR3 is built from 14 residues. CDR3 sequence (DNA): TGCAGTGCTAGTACGGACAACTCTGGAAACACCATATATTTT. It translates to CSASTDNSGNTIYF.

V usage is TRBV7-2 and J usage is TRBJ1-1; TRBD1 agrees at 9 bases. The CDR3 is 14 amino acids. Germline-derived CDR1 and CDR2 are SGHTA and FQGNSA. The junction had 5 bases not matched to a gene; V was cut back by 6 bases and J by 3 bases. In DNA form, the CDR3 reads TGTGCCAGCAGACACCGGGACAGGGACACTGAAGCTTTCTTT. It specifies CASRHRDRDTEAFF.

The J gene is TRBJ1-3, the V gene TRBV5-6; TRBD1 matches at 9 bases. The ends lost 4 bases at V and 4 bases at J; junction bases unmatched: 6. The CDR3 covers 15 residues. Germline CDR1 and CDR2: SGHDT and YYEEEE. The CDR3 bases are TGTGCCAGCAGCCAGGGGACAGGGCGCGGAAACACCATATATTTT. Its protein is CASSQGTGRGNTIYF. Using reference TRBV5-6 and TRBJ1-3 for the parts outside the CDR3, the full variable domain is DAGVTQSPTHLIKTRGQQVTLRCSPKSGHDTVSWYQQALGQGPQFIFQYYEEEERQRGNFPDRFSGHQFPNYSSELNVNALLLGDSALYLCASSQGTGRGNTIYFGEGSWLTVV.

J is TRBJ1-1 and V is TRBV5-1, with 8 bases aligning to TRBD1. The germline CDR1 and CDR2 sequences are SGHRS and YFSETQ. The CDR3 consists of 12 residues. Trimming took 5 bases from V and 4 from J; bases not matched to a gene: 1. Written as DNA, the CDR3 is TGCGCCAGCAGACAGGGGGGCACTGAAGCTTTCTTT. It yields the protein CASRQGGTEAFF.